This T cell receptor beta chain was recovered during a study of T-cell reconstitution after alpha-beta-depleted transplantation in children. For TCRbeta, the library was prepared with unique molecular identifiers. TCRdb passed the PCR reads through MiXCR, listing each CDR3 protein once. The table shows about 230,000 distinct CDR3 sequences, with about 12% occurring only once. The V gene's germline CDR1 is SGHDT and CDR2 YYEEEE. With 4 bases clipped from V and 2 bases from J, the junction kept 14 bases outside the gene matches. This CDR3 contains 18 residues. This clonotype was counted between two and nine times.

The input for sequencing was PBMCs from the stem cell graft donor, taken from the stem cell graft. This receptor was identified in a human donor who donated a stem cell graft to a child with acute lymphoblastic leukemia. This sequence joins TRBV5-6 and TRBJ2-3; TRBD1 aligns across 9 bases. CDR3 residues: CASSHHLTGGGPTDTQYF. In nucleotides, the CDR3 is TGTGCCAGCAGCCACCACTTGACAGGGGGGGGGCCCACAGATACGCAGTATTTT.